The present TCR beta chain was sequenced within a study of cytomegalovirus exposure and HLA in healthy donors. Researchers ran the PCR with 60 Vbeta and 13 Jbeta primers. Profiled with immunoSEQ multiplex PCR; TCRdb holds only in-frame clones, not every one. The data hold over 95,000 clones, with 70% to 85% observed a single time. The germline V gene encodes CDR1 SGHAT and CDR2 FQNNGV. The junction had 5 bases not matched to a gene; V was cut back by 4 bases and J by 2 bases. The CDR3 runs 16 residues. This TCR derives from a man between 40 and 49 years old in good health and CMV-seropositive. The gene calls are TRBV11-2 and TRBJ2-1; 10 nucleotides align to TRBD2. Sequenced input: PBMCs. The CDR3 sequence: CASSWRSGGPYNEQFF. CDR3 in DNA: TGTGCCAGCAGCTGGCGTAGCGGGGGGCCCTACAATGAGCAGTTCTTC.